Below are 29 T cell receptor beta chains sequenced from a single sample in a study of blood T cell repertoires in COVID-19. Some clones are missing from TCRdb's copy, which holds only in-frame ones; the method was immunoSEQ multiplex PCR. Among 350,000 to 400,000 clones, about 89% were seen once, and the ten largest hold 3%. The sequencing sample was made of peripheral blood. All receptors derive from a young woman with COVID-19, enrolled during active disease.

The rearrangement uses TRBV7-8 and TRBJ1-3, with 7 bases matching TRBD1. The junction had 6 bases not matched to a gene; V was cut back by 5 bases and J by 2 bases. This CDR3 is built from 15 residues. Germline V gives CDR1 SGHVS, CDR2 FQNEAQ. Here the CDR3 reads CASSTQGWAGNTIYF. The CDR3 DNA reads TGTGCCAGCAGCACACAGGGGTGGGCTGGAAACACCATATATTTT.

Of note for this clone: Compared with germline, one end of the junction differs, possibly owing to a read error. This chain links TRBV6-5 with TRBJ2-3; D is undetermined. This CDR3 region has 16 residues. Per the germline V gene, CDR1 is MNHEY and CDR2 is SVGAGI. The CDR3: CASNYAGGYFTDTQYF. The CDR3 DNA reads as TGTGCCAGCAATTACGCCGGCGGCTACTTCACAGATACGCAGTATTTT.

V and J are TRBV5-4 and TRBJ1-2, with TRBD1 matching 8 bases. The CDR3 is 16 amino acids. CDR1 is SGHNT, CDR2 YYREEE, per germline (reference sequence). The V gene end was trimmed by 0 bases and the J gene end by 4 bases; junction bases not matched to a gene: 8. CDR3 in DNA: TGTGCCAGCAGCTTGGGACTACAGGGGGGAATCTATGGCTACACCTTC. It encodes CASSLGLQGGIYGYTF.

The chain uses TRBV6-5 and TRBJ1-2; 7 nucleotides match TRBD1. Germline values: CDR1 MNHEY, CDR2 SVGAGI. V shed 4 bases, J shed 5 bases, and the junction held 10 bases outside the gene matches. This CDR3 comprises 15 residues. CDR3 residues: CASSLYRGSLYGYTF. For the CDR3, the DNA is TGTGCCAGCAGTTTATACAGGGGTTCGTTGTATGGCTACACCTTC.

Here the CDR3 reads CASTETRQPSSPLHF. The DNA for the CDR3 is TGTGCCAGCACCGAAACCCGACAGCCCAGCTCACCCCTCCACTTT. V is TRBV6-5 and J is TRBJ1-6; tentative D call: TRBD1 (5 bases). V lost 7 bases and J lost 10, with 20 bases in between. CDR3 length equals 15 residues. Germline V gene lookup returns CDR1 MNHEY and CDR2 SVGAGI.

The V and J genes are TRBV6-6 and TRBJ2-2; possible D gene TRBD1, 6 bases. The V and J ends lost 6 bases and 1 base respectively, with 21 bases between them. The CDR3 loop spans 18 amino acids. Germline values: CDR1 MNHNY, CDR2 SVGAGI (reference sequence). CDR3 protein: CASSRRPPGTMNTGELFF. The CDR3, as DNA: TGTGCCAGCAGCCGACGACCTCCCGGGACAATGAACACCGGGGAGCTGTTTTTT.

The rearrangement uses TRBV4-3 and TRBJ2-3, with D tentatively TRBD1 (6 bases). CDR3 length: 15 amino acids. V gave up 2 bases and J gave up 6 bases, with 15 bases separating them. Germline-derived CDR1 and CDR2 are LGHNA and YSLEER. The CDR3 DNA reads TGCGCCAGCAGCCAATCGGGTGGGGGCCTGGATACGCAGTATTTT. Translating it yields CASSQSGGGLDTQYF.

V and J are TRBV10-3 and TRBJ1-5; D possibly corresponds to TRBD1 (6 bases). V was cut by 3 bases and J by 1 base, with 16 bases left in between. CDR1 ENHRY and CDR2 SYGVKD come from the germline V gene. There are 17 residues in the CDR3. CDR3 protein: CAISEARGLVSNQPQHF. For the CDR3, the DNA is TGTGCCATCAGTGAAGCCAGGGGATTGGTGAGCAATCAGCCCCAGCATTTT.

The CDR3 region is CASSPLSQSYNSPLHF. CDR3 coding DNA: TGTGCCAGCAGCCCCCTTTCCCAGTCCTATAATTCACCCCTCCACTTT. V usage is TRBV5-5 and J usage is TRBJ1-6; D is undetermined. CDR1 is SGHKS, CDR2 YYEKEE, per germline (reference sequence). The CDR3 has 16 residues. The V end was cut by 4 bases, the J end by 1 base, with 12 bases between.

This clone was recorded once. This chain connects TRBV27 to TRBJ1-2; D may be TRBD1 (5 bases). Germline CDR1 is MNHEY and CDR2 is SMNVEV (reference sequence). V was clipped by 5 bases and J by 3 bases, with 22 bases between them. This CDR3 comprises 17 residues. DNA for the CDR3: TGTGCCAGCAGTCCCCAGGGACGGCGGGGGGTAGACTATGGCTACACCTTC. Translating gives CASSPQGRRGVDYGYTF.

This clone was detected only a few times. CDR3 amino acids: CASSQVGQAERNNEQFF. CDR3 nucleotide sequence: TGCGCCAGCAGCCAAGTAGGTCAAGCGGAACGCAACAATGAGCAGTTCTTC. The genes are TRBV4-1 and TRBJ2-1; D might be TRBD2 (5 bases). Germline V gene lookup returns CDR1 MGHRA and CDR2 YSYEKL. The germline V and J ends were trimmed by 1 base and 5 bases, with 18 bases remaining between them. The CDR3 spans 17 residues.

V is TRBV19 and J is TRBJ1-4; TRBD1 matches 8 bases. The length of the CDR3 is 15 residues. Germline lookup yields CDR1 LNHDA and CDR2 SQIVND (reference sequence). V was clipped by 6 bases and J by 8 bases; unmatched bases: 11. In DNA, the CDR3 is TGTGCCAGTAGGACCGCAGGGGGCCGGCTGGAAAAACTGTTTTTT. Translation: CASRTAGGRLEKLFF.

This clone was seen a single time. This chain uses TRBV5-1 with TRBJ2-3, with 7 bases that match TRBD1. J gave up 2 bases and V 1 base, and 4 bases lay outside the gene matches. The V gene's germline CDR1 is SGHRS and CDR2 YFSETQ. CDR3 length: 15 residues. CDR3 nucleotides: TGCGCCAGCAGCTTGCAGACAGGGCTCACAGATACGCAGTATTTT. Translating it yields CASSLQTGLTDTQYF. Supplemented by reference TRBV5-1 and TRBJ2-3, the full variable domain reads KAGVTQTPRYLIKTRGQQVTLSCSPISGHRSVSWYQQTPGQGLQFLFEYFSETQRNKGNFPGRFSGRQFSNSRSEMNVSTLELGDSALYLCASSLQTGLTDTQYFGPGTRLTVL.

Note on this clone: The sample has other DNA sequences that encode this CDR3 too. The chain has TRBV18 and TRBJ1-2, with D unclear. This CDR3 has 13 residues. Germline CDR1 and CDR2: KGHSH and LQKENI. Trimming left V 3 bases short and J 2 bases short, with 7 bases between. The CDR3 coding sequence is TGTGCCAGCTCACCTGGAGGGAACTATGGCTACACCTTC. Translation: CASSPGGNYGYTF. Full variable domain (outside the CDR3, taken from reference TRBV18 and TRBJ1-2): NAGVMQNPRHLVRRRGQEARLRCSPMKGHSHVYWYRQLPEEGLKFMVYLQKENIIDESGMPKERFSAEFPKEGPSILRIQQVVRGDSAAYFCASSPGGNYGYTFGSGTRLTVV.

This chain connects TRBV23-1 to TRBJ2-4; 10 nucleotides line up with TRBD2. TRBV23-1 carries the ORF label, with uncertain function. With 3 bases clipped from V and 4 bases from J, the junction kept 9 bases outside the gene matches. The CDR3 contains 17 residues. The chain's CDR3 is CASSHLGASGGKNIQYF. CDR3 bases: TGCGCCAGCAGTCATCTGGGGGCTAGCGGGGGTAAAAACATTCAGTACTTC.

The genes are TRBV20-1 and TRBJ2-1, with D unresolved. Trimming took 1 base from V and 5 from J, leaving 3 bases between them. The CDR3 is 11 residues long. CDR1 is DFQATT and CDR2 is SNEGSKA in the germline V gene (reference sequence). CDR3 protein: CSARGDNEQFF. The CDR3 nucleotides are TGCAGTGCTAGAGGAGACAATGAGCAGTTCTTC.

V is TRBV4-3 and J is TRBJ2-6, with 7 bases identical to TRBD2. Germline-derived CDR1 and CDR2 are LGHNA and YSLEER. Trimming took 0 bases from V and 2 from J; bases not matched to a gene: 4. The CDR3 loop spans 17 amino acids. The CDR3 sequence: CASSQDRAGAGANVLTF. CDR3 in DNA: TGCGCCAGCAGCCAAGATCGTGCGGGGGCTGGGGCCAACGTCCTGACTTTC.

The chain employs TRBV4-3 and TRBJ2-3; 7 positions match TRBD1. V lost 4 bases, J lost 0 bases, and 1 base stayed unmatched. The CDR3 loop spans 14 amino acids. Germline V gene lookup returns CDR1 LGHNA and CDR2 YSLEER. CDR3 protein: CASSRGQSTDTQYF. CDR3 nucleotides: TGCGCCAGCAGCCGGGGACAGAGCACAGATACGCAGTATTTT.

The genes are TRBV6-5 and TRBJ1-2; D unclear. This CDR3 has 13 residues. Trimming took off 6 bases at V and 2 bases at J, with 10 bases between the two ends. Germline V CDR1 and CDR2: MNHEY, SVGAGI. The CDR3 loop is CASSQGGNYGYTF. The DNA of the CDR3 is TGTGCCAGCAGCCAAGGAGGGAACTATGGCTACACCTTC.

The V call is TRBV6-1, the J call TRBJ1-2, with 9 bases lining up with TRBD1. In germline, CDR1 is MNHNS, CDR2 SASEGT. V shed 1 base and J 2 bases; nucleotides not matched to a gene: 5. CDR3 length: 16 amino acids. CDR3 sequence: CASSEGQGVLNYGYTF. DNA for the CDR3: TGTGCCAGCAGTGAAGGACAGGGGGTCTTAAACTATGGCTACACCTTC.

The CDR3 reads CASSIIPPLDRVDSPLHF. The CDR3 DNA follows: TGTGCCAGCAGTATCATACCCCCCCTCGACAGGGTCGATTCACCCCTCCACTTT. V gene TRBV27 combines with J gene TRBJ1-6; 7 bases map to TRBD1. Trimming removed 5 bases from V and 8 bases from J; junction bases left unmatched: 18. The CDR3 has 18 amino acids. The germline V gene has CDR1 MNHEY and CDR2 SMNVEV (reference sequence).

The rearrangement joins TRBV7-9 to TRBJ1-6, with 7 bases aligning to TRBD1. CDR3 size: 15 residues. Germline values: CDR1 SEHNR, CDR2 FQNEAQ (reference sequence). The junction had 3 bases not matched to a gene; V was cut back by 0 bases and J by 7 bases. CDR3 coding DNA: TGTGCCAGCAGCTTAGCCGGGACAGCCAATTCACCCCTCCACTTT. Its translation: CASSLAGTANSPLHF.

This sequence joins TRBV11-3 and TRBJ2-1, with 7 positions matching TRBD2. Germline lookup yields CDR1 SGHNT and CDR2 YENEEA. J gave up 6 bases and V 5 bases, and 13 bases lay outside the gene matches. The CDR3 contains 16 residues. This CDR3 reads CASSGTTGDPVNEQFF. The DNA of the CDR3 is TGTGCCAGCAGCGGGACTACAGGAGACCCAGTCAATGAGCAGTTCTTC.

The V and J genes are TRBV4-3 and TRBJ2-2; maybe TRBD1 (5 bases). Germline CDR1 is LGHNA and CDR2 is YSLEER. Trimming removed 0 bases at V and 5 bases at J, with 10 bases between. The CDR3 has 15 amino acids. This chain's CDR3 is CASSQDRPGTGELFF. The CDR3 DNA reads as TGCGCCAGCAGCCAAGACAGGCCAGGGACCGGGGAGCTGTTTTTT.

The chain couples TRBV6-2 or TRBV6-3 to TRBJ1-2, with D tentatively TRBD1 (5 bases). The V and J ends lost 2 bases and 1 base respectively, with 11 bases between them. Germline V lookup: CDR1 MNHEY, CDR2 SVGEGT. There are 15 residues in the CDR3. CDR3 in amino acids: CASSYSGTDNYGYTF. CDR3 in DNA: TGTGCCAGCAGTTACAGCGGGACGGATAACTATGGCTACACCTTC.

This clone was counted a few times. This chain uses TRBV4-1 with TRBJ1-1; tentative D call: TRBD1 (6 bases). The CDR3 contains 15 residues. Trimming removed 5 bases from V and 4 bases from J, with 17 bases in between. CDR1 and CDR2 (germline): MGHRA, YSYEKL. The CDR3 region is CASSTRRDTSTEAFF. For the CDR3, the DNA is TGCGCCAGCAGCACCCGCAGGGACACCAGCACTGAAGCTTTCTTT.

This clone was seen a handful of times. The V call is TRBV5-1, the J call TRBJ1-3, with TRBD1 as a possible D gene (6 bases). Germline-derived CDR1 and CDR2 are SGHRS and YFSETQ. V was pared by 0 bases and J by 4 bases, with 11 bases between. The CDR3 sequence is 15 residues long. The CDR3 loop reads CASSLESGAGNTIYF. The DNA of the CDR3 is TGCGCCAGCAGCTTGGAGTCAGGGGCCGGAAACACCATATATTTT.

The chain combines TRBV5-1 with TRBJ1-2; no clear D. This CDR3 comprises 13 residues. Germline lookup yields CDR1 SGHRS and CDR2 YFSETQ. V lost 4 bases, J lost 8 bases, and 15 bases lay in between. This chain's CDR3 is CASSPYLTGGYTF. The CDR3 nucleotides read TGCGCCAGCAGCCCTTATCTTACGGGAGGCTACACCTTC. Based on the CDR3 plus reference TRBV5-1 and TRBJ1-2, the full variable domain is KAGVTQTPRYLIKTRGQQVTLSCSPISGHRSVSWYQQTPGQGLQFLFEYFSETQRNKGNFPGRFSGRQFSNSRSEMNVSTLELGDSALYLCASSPYLTGGYTFGSGTRLTVV.

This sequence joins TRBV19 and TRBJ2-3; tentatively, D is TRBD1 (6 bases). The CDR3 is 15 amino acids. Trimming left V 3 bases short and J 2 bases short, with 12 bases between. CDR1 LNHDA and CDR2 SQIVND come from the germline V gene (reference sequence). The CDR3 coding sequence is TGTGCCAGTAGTATCGTAGGGGGACCCACAGATACGCAGTATTTT. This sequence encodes CASSIVGGPTDTQYF. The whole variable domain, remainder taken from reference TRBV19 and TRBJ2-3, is DGGITQSPKYLFRKEGQNVTLSCEQNLNHDAMYWYRQDPGQGLRLIYYSQIVNDFQKGDIAEGYSVSREKKESFPLTVTSAQKNPTAFYLCASSIVGGPTDTQYFGPGTRLTVL.